Detailed here is one T cell receptor beta chain. Produced via immunoSEQ multiplex PCR; TCRdb's table is partial and in-frame only. The sample lists more than 300,000 clones, approximately 86% occurring once. Treatment meaning: roughly 19 received Ad26.COV2.S at low or high dose, single or two shots; roughly five received placebo; per-sample allocation not given. Sampling happened 63 days after the first vaccine or placebo injection. This sample is drawn from a study of Ad26.COV2.S vaccination and SARS-CoV-2 variants. V was trimmed by 6 bases and J by 5 bases, leaving 4 bases between them. The CDR3 contains 11 residues. CDR1 and CDR2 (germline): MDHEN, SYDVKM.

V gene TRBV28 combines with J gene TRBJ1-4, with no clear D. This receptor was identified in a person aged 18-65 years who received the Ad26.COV2.S COVID-19 vaccine or a placebo. Material: peripheral blood, obtained in a trial of Ad26.COV2.S vaccine versus placebo. CDR3 protein: CASSLNEKLFF. For the CDR3, the DNA is TGTGCCAGCAGCCTAAATGAAAAACTGTTTTTT.